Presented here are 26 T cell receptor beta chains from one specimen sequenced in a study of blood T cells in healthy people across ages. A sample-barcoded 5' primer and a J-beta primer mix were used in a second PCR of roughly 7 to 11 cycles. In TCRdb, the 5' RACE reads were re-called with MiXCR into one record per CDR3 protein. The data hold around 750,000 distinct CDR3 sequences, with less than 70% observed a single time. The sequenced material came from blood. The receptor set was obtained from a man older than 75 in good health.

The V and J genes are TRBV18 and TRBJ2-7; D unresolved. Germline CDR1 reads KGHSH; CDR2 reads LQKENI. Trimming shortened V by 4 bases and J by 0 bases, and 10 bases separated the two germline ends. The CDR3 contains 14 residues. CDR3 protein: CASSLNSNSYEQYF. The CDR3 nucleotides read TGTGCCAGCTCACTAAACAGTAACTCCTACGAGCAGTACTTC.

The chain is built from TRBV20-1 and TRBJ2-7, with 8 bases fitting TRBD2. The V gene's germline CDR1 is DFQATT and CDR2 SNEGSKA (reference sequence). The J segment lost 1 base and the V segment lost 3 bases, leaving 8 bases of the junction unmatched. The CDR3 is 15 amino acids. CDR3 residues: CSASAGGGISYEQYF. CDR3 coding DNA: TGCAGTGCTAGTGCGGGGGGAGGGATATCCTACGAGCAGTACTTC.

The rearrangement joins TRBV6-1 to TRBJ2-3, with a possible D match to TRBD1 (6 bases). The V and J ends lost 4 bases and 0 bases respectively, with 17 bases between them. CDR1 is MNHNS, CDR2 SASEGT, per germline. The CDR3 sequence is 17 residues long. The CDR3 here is CASSAYDRLGSTDTQYF. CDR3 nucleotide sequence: TGTGCCAGCAGTGCGTACGACAGGTTGGGGAGCACAGATACGCAGTATTTT.

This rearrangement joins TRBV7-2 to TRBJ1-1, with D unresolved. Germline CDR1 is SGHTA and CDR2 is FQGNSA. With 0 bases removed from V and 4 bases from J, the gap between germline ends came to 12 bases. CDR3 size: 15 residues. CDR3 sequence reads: CASSLAALEPTEAFF. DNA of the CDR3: TGTGCCAGCAGCTTAGCGGCCCTGGAACCCACTGAAGCTTTCTTT.

The chain's CDR3 is CASSEYGASGSSDTQYF. In DNA form, the CDR3 reads TGTGCCAGCAGTGAATATGGGGCTAGCGGGAGCTCAGATACGCAGTATTTT. The rearrangement uses TRBV25-1 and TRBJ2-3; 10 nucleotides match TRBD2. The germline CDR1 and CDR2 sequences are MGHDK and SYGVNS. The CDR3 runs to 17 residues. The V gene end was trimmed by 0 bases and the J gene end by 4 bases; junction bases not matched to a gene: 7. The whole variable domain, remainder taken from reference TRBV25-1 and TRBJ2-3, is EADIYQTPRYLVIGTGKKITLECSQTMGHDKMYWYQQDPGMELHLIHYSYGVNSTEKGDLSSESTVSRIRTEHFPLTLESARPSHTSQYLCASSEYGASGSSDTQYFGPGTRLTVL.

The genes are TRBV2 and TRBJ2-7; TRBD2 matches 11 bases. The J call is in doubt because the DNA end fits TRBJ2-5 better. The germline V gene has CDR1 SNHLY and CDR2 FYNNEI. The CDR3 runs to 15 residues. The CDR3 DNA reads TGTGCCAGCAGTGAAATACTAGCGGGAGACGGGACCCAGTACTTC. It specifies CASSEILAGDGTQYF.

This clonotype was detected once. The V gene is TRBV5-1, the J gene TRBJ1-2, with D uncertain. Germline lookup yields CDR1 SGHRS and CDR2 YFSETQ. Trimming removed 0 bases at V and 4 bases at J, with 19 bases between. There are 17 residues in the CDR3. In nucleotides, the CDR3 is TGCGCCAGCAGCTTGGCCTTTGCGATCACCTCCTTCTATGGCTACACCTTC. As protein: CASSLAFAITSFYGYTF.

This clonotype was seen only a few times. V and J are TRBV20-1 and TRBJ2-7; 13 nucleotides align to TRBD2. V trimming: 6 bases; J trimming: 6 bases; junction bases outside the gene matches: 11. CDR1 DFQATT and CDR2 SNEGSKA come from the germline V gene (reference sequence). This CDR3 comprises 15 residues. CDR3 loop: CSATPTSGRVPEQYF. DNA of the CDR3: TGCAGTGCGACGCCTACTAGCGGGAGGGTTCCCGAGCAGTACTTC.

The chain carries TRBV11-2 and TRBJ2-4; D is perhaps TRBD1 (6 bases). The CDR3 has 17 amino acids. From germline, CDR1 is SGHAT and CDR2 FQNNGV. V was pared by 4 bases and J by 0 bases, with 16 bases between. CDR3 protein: CASSSGTSSLAKNIQYF. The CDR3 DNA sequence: TGTGCCAGCAGCTCCGGGACATCCTCCTTAGCCAAAAACATTCAGTACTTC.

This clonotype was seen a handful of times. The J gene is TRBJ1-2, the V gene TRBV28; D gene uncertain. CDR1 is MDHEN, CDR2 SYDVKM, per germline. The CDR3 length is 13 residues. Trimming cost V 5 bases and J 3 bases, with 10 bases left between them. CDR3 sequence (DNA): TGTGCCAGCAGTCGACGGCGGGACTATGGCTACACCTTC. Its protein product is CASSRRRDYGYTF.

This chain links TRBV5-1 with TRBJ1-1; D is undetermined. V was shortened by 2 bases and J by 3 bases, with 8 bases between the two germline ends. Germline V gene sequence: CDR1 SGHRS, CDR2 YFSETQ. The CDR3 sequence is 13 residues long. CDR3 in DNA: TGCGCCAGCAGCTTAATGGGGTACACTGAAGCTTTCTTT. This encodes CASSLMGYTEAFF.

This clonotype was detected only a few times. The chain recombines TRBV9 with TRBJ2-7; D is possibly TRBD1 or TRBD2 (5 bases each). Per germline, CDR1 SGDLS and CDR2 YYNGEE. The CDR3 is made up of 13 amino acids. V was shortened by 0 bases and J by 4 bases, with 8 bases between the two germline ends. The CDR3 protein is CASSVAEGYEQYF. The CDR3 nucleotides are TGTGCCAGCAGCGTAGCTGAGGGGTACGAGCAGTACTTC.

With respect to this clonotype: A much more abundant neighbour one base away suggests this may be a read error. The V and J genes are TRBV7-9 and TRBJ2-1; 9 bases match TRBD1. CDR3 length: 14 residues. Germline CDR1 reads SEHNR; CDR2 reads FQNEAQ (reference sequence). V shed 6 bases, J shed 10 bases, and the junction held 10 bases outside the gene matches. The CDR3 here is CASSHRDRVNEQFF. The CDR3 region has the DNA TGTGCCAGCAGTCACCGGGACAGGGTTAACGAGCAGTTCTTC.

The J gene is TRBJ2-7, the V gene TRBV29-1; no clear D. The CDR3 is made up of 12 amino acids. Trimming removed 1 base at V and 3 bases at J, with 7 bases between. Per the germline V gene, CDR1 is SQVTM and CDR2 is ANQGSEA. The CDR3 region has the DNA TGCAGCGTTGAAGCCAACAACTACGAGCAGTACTTC. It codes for CSVEANNYEQYF.

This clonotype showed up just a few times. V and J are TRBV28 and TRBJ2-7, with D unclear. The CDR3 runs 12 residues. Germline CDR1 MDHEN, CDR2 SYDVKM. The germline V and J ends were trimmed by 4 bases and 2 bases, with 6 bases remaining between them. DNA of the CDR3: TGTGCCAGCAGTTCCTGGACCTACGAGCAGTACTTC. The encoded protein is CASSSWTYEQYF.

Written as DNA, the CDR3 is TGTGCCAGCAGCTCAGGGATAAGCTCCTACGAGCAGTACTTC. Protein product: CASSSGISSYEQYF. The chain combines TRBV7-2 with TRBJ2-4, with D possibly matching TRBD1 (5 bases). The J call is in doubt because the DNA end fits TRBJ2-7 better. Looked up from germline, CDR1 is SGHTA and CDR2 is FQGNSA. The CDR3 loop spans 14 amino acids.

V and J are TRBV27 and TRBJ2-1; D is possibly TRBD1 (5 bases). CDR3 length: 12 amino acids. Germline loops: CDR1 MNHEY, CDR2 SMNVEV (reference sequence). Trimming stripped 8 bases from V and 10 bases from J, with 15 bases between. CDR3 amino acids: CASARRWTEQFF. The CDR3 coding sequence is TGTGCCAGCGCTCGTAGGTGGACAGAGCAGTTCTTC.

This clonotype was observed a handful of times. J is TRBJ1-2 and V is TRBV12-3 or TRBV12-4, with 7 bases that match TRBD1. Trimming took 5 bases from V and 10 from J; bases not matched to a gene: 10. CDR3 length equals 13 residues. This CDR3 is CASSNDREVDYTF. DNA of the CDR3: TGTGCCAGCAGTAATGACAGGGAAGTTGACTACACCTTC.

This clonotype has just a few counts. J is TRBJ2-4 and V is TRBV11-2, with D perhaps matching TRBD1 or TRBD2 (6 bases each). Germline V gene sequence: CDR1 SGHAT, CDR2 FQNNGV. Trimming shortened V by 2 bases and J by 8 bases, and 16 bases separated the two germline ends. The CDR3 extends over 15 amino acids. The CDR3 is CASSLLSGGEDIQYF. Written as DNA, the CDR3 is TGTGCCAGCAGCTTATTGTCCGGGGGCGAGGACATTCAGTACTTC.

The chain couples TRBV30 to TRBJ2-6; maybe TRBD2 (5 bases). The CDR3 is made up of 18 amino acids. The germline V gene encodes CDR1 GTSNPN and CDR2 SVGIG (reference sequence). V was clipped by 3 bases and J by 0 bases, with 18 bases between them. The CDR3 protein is CAWSRGYPGISGANVLTF. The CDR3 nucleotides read TGTGCCTGGAGCCGTGGGTACCCGGGGATCTCTGGGGCCAACGTCCTGACTTTC.

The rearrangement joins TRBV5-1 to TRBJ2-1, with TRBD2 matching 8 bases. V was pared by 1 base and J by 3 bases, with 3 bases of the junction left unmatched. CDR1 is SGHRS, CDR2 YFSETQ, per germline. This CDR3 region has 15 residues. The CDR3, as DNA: TGCGCCAGCAGCTTGACCGGGACTAGCTACAATGAGCAGTTCTTC. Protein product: CASSLTGTSYNEQFF.

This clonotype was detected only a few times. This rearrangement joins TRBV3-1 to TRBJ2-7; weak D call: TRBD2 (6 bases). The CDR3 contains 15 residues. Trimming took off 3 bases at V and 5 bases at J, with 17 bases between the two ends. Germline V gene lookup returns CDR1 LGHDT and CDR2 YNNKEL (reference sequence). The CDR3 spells CASSHARTGVNEQYF. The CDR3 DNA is TGTGCCAGCAGCCACGCTCGGACGGGAGTGAACGAGCAGTACTTC.

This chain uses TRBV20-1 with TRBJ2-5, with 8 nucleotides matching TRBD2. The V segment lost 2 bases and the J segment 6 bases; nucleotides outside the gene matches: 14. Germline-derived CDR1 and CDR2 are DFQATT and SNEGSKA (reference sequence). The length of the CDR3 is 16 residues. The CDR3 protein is CSARPAREGLFQTQYF. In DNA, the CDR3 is TGCAGTGCTAGACCCGCCCGGGAGGGCCTCTTTCAGACCCAGTACTTC.

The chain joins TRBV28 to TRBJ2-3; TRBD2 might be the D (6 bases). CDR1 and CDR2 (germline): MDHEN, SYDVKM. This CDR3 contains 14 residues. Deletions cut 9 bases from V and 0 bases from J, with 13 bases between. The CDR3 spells CASSGVSSTDTQYF. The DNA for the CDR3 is TGTGCCAGTTCGGGAGTTTCTAGCACAGATACGCAGTATTTT. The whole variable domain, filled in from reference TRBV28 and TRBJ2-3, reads DVKVTQSSRYLVKRTGEKVFLECVQDMDHENMFWYRQDPGLGLRLIYFSYDVKMKEKGDIPEGYSVSREKKERFSLILESASTNQTSMYLCASSGVSSTDTQYFGPGTRLTVL.

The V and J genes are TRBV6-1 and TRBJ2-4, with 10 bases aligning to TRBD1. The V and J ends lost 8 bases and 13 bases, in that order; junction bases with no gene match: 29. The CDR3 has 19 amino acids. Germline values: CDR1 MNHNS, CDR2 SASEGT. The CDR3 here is CASGSFPPGTGDRVNEQYF. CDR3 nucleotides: TGTGCCAGCGGGTCTTTCCCCCCAGGGACAGGGGATAGGGTAAATGAGCAGTACTTC.

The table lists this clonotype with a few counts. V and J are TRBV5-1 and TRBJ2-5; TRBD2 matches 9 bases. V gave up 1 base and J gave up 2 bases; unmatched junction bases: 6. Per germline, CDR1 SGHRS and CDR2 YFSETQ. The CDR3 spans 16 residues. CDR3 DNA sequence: TGCGCCAGCAGCTTGCAGAGGCTAGCGGGGCAAGAGACCCAGTACTTC. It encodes CASSLQRLAGQETQYF. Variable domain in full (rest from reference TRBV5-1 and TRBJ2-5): KAGVTQTPRYLIKTRGQQVTLSCSPISGHRSVSWYQQTPGQGLQFLFEYFSETQRNKGNFPGRFSGRQFSNSRSEMNVSTLELGDSALYLCASSLQRLAGQETQYFGPGTRLLVL.